Listed below are T cell receptor beta chains from one sample, sequenced in a study of molecular identifiers for immune sequencing clone quantification. MiXCR, applied by TCRdb to the PCR reads, yields one record per CDR3 protein. The sample records some 89,000 distinct CDR3 sequences, 20% to 25% being singletons. The specimen sequenced was naive CD8+ T cells from blood, with Jurkat cell RNA spiked in. The source is a human donor in good health. Some libraries in this study had Jurkat cell RNA spiked in. Each CDR3 is given with its conserved first and last residue. The D gene is left open where the match is weak. A clone size is listed for some rows: how often the clone was seen (once, few, many), or a class if it is expanded.

cdr3_aa cdr3_nt d_call clone_size j_call v_call
CASSEQESSYEQYF TGTGCCAGCAGTGAACAGGAGAGCTCCTACGAGCAGTACTTC - few TRBJ2-7 TRBV2
CASSLNEQFF TGTGCCAGCAGCTTGAATGAGCAGTTCTTC - many TRBJ2-1 TRBV11-2
CSVEVAGGPYSYEQYF TGCAGCGTTGAGGTTGCGGGAGGGCCCTACTCCTACGAGCAGTACTTC TRBD2 - TRBJ2-7 TRBV29-1
CASSYQGITYNSPLHF TGTGCCAGCAGTTACCAGGGGATTACATATAATTCACCCCTCCACTTT - - TRBJ1-6 TRBV6-6
CVSSLGSLHTGELFF TGCGTCAGCAGCTTAGGTTCACTGCACACCGGGGAGCTGTTTTTT - - TRBJ2-2 TRBV5-1
CASSKQDLSYEQYF TGTGCCAGCAGCAAGCAGGACCTCTCCTACGAGCAGTACTTC - many TRBJ2-7 TRBV2
CASSLEPSGMYEQYF TGTGCCAGCAGCTTAGAGCCGAGCGGGATGTACGAGCAGTACTTC TRBD2 few TRBJ2-7 TRBV7-9
CSVDLRGSQIETQYF TGCAGCGTTGATCTAAGGGGCAGCCAGATAGAGACCCAGTACTTC - - TRBJ2-5 TRBV29-1
CASSQAAGGKNIQYF TGCGCCAGCAGCCAAGCAGCGGGAGGCAAAAACATTCAGTACTTC TRBD2 - TRBJ2-4 TRBV4-3
CASSFFPGSAEAFF TGCGCCAGCAGCTTCTTTCCAGGGAGCGCTGAAGCTTTCTTT - many TRBJ1-1 TRBV5-1
CASRRQGSSTDTQYF TGTGCCAGCAGAAGACAGGGGTCGAGCACAGATACGCAGTATTTT TRBD1 many TRBJ2-3 TRBV9
CTSSQATGYTEAFF TGTACCAGCAGCCAAGCTACAGGGTACACCGAAGCTTTCTTT - - TRBJ1-1 TRBV3-1
CASSPRGGSHTDTQYF TGTGCCAGCAGTCCCCGGGGTGGGAGCCACACAGATACGCAGTATTTT - - TRBJ2-3 TRBV12-3/TRBV12-4
CASSSGRERGLYNSPLHF TGTGCCAGCAGTTCGGGAAGGGAAAGGGGTCTCTATAATTCACCCCTCCACTTT - - TRBJ1-6 TRBV27
CASREWGTGNDGIQYF TGTGCCAGCAGGGAGTGGGGAACCGGGAACGACGGCATTCAGTACTTC - many TRBJ2-4 TRBV6-1
CASSIGQGNTEAFF TGTGCCAGTAGTATAGGACAGGGGAACACTGAAGCTTTCTTT TRBD1 - TRBJ1-1 TRBV19
CASSLVDRLETQYF TGTGCCAGCAGCTTAGTTGACAGGCTTGAGACCCAGTACTTC - - TRBJ2-5 TRBV7-9
CASSSISYTDTQYF TGTGCCAGCAGCTCCATATCTTACACAGATACGCAGTATTTT - many TRBJ2-3 TRBV7-2
CASSIAGFHNEQFF TGTGCCAGTAGTATTGCCGGGTTCCACAATGAGCAGTTCTTC - few TRBJ2-1 TRBV19
CASSGSGTYNEQFF TGTGCCAGTAGTGGTAGCGGAACCTACAATGAGCAGTTCTTC - many TRBJ2-1 TRBV19
CASSTTVTGGTDTQYF TGTGCCAGCAGTACTACAGTGACAGGGGGCACAGATACGCAGTATTTT TRBD1 few TRBJ2-3 TRBV2
CASSSGDSSSQPQHF TGTGCCAGCAGTTCGGGGGACTCCAGCTCTCAGCCCCAGCATTTT - many TRBJ1-5 TRBV28
CSFEGTANEQFF TGCAGCTTCGAGGGAACCGCCAATGAGCAGTTCTTC - many TRBJ2-1 TRBV29-1
CASSQDEGSPYETQYF TGTGCCAGCAGCCAAGATGAGGGGTCGCCCTATGAGACCCAGTACTTC - many TRBJ2-5 TRBV4-2
CASSSTGTSETGGVGEQFF TGTGCCAGCAGTTCTACCGGGACTAGCGAAACCGGTGGCGTTGGTGAGCAGTTCTTC TRBD2 many TRBJ2-1 TRBV2
CASSYPKGDYSNQPQHF TGTGCCAGCAGTTACCCAAAAGGGGACTATAGCAATCAGCCCCAGCATTTT - many TRBJ1-5 TRBV6-6
CASRGTGTDTDTQYF TGTGCCAGCAGAGGAACCGGGACGGACACAGATACGCAGTATTTT - many TRBJ2-3 TRBV9
CASSLERSNEQFF TGTGCCAGCAGTTTAGAGCGTAGCAATGAGCAGTTCTTC - - TRBJ2-1 TRBV12-3/TRBV12-4
CASSAQTSGSQETQYF TGTGCCAGCAGTGCTCAGACTAGCGGGAGCCAAGAGACCCAGTACTTC TRBD2 few TRBJ2-5 TRBV2
CASSSIGTTEAFF TGTGCCAGCAGCTCTATAGGGACCACTGAAGCTTTCTTT - many TRBJ1-1 TRBV6-5
CASSDRDSLNTEAFF TGTGCCAGCAGTGACCGGGACAGCTTAAACACTGAAGCTTTCTTT TRBD1 many TRBJ1-1 TRBV27
CASRNLTDTQYF TGTGCCAGTAGGAATCTCACAGATACGCAGTATTTT - - TRBJ2-3 TRBV19
CASSKVGARTGELFF TGTGCCAGCAGCAAGGTGGGGGCGAGAACCGGGGAGCTGTTTTTT - many TRBJ2-2 TRBV28
CASSPSVSITQYF TGTGCCAGCAGTCCCTCCGTGTCGATTACGCAGTATTTT - many TRBJ2-3 TRBV6-5
CASSLNREAFF TGTGCCAGCAGCTTGAATCGAGAAGCTTTCTTT - many TRBJ1-1 TRBV5-4
CASSPAGGVDTEAFF TGTGCCAGCAGCCCCGCCGGGGGCGTCGACACTGAAGCTTTCTTT - - TRBJ1-1 TRBV11-2
CASAWAGGGMNEQFF TGTGCCAGCGCATGGGCGGGAGGGGGGATGAATGAGCAGTTCTTC TRBD2 - TRBJ2-1 TRBV7-3
CASSLALAGEYEQYF TGTGCCAGCAGCTTGGCATTAGCGGGAGAGTACGAGCAGTACTTC TRBD2 - TRBJ2-7 TRBV7-9
CASSQESDSPYNSPLHF TGCGCCAGCAGCCAAGAATCGGACAGCCCCTATAATTCACCCCTCCACTTT - - TRBJ1-6 TRBV4-3
CANSAGSPGPEEQYF TGTGCCAACAGCGCAGGTTCCCCAGGACCCGAGGAGCAGTACTTC - - TRBJ2-7 TRBV9
CAWSIAGNEQFF TGTGCCTGGAGTATCGCCGGCAATGAGCAGTTCTTC - many TRBJ2-1 TRBV30
CSARAPVELYF TGCAGTGCTAGAGCCCCCGTGGAGCTCTACTTC - many TRBJ2-7 TRBV20-1
CASSIAPGTSGEQFF TGTGCCAGTAGTATAGCCCCTGGGACTAGCGGGGAGCAGTTCTTC TRBD2 few TRBJ2-1 TRBV19
CSVDLGRSSTDTQYF TGCAGCGTTGATTTGGGACGTTCCAGCACAGATACGCAGTATTTT - many TRBJ2-3 TRBV29-1
CASSAGQTHNYGYPF TGTGCCAGTAGTGCGGGACAGACGCACAACTATGGCTACCCCTTC TRBD1 - TRBJ1-2 TRBV19
CARSPLAGMGPNPQYF TGTGCCCGCAGCCCACTCGCAGGGATGGGCCCAAATCCGCAGTATTTT - - TRBJ2-3 TRBV9
CASSMRTGNEKLFF TGTGCCAGTAGTATGCGGACAGGGAATGAAAAACTGTTTTTT TRBD1 - TRBJ1-4 TRBV19
CASTPGFRDAPYAQYF TGTGCCAGCACCCCCGGGTTTCGGGACGCCCCCTACGCGCAGTACTTC - - TRBJ2-7 TRBV6-5
CTSSPTGGTDTQYF TGTACCAGCAGTCCGACAGGGGGCACAGATACGCAGTACTTT TRBD1 - TRBJ2-3 TRBV12-3/TRBV12-4
CASSSIGLAEENTGELFF TGTGCCAGCAGCTCCATAGGGCTAGCGGAGGAGAACACCGGGGAGCTGTTTTTT TRBD2 many TRBJ2-2 TRBV7-9